Shown below are 23 T cell receptor beta chains from a single sample sequenced in a study of shared clonotypes between healthy human individuals (dated by TCRdb to the early 2020s). The library was built by means of the immunoSEQ multiplex PCR assay. Entries here come from immuneACCESS through TCRdb and include only in-frame sequences with V and J called. Some clones fail to appear in such tables; in the studies checked, an unresolved V gene covers under half of the shortfall, and the cause of the remainder is unknown. This sample holds roughly 680,000 clones; 55% to 75% were observed only once. The ten most abundant clones make up around 1.8% of the sample. The sequencing input was memory CD4+ T cells sorted from blood. Read against the paper, the sample's cell subset or site label means: CD45RA-negative fraction. The receptors stem from a woman younger than 45 in good health.

V gene TRBV21-1 combines with J gene TRBJ1-1. TRBV21-1 is deemed a pseudogene. This CDR3 has 14 residues. CDR3 bases: TGTGCCAGCAGCAACGTTCAAGGAGGCACTGAAGCTTTCTTT. Translating gives CASSNVQGGTEAFF.

The CDR3 is CASRTGTEAFF. In nucleotides, the CDR3 is TGTGCCAGCAGGACGGGAACTGAAGCTTTCTTT. The V and J genes are TRBV27 and TRBJ1-1; D is unresolved. CDR3 length equals 11 residues. V lost 6 bases, J lost 5 bases, and 7 bases lay in between. Germline assignment: CDR1 MNHEY and CDR2 SMNVEV (reference sequence).

The chain uses TRBV29-1 and TRBJ2-5; D ambiguous. The CDR3 has 14 amino acids. Trimming removed 5 bases from V and 6 bases from J, with 19 bases in between. Germline V gene sequence: CDR1 SQVTM, CDR2 ANQGSEA. CDR3 nucleotide sequence: TGCAGCGTTTCCCCAGTAGCCGTATGGAAGACCCAGTACTTC. Translated: CSVSPVAVWKTQYF.

This chain links TRBV19 with TRBJ1-2, with unresolved D. The CDR3 runs to 11 residues. V lost 5 bases, J lost 4 bases, and 5 bases lay in between. Germline CDR1 LNHDA, CDR2 SQIVND (reference sequence). The CDR3 DNA sequence: TGTGCCAGTAGTTCTGGCTATGGCTACACCTTC. Its translation is CASSSGYGYTF.

This chain joins TRBV19 and TRBJ1-5; D is undetermined. With 4 bases removed from V and 0 bases from J, the gap between germline ends came to 10 bases. CDR3 length: 15 residues. CDR1 and CDR2 (germline): LNHDA, SQIVND (reference sequence). The CDR3 DNA is TGTGCCAGTAGTACGACATATTATAGCAATCAGCCCCAGCATTTT. This encodes CASSTTYYSNQPQHF.

CDR3 DNA sequence: TGTGCCAGCAGTCGATGGACAGGGGCAACAGATACGCAGTATTTT. As protein: CASSRWTGATDTQYF. The V call is TRBV28, the J call TRBJ2-3, with TRBD1 identical over 9 bases. CDR3 length: 15 amino acids. The V gene's germline CDR1 is MDHEN and CDR2 SYDVKM. The junction had 6 bases not matched to a gene; V was cut back by 5 bases and J by 3 bases. The full variable domain, completed using reference TRBV28 and TRBJ2-3, is DVKVTQSSRYLVKRTGEKVFLECVQDMDHENMFWYRQDPGLGLRLIYFSYDVKMKEKGDIPEGYSVSREKKERFSLILESASTNQTSMYLCASSRWTGATDTQYFGPGTRLTVL.

This sequence joins TRBV20-1 and TRBJ1-3; tentative D call: TRBD1 (5 bases). Germline CDR1 DFQATT, CDR2 SNEGSKA (reference sequence). The length of the CDR3 is 10 residues. V lost 5 bases and J lost 10, with 9 bases in between. The CDR3 nucleotides are TGCAGTGCTCCAAAGGGGACCATATATTTT. Protein product: CSAPKGTIYF.

The CDR3 region has the DNA TGTGCCAGCAGCGGAGCACTAGCGGGATCCGGTGAGCAGTTCTTC. Translated: CASSGALAGSGEQFF. This rearrangement joins TRBV11-2 to TRBJ2-1, with 10 nucleotides matching TRBD2. CDR1 is SGHAT and CDR2 is FQNNGV in the germline V gene. The CDR3 has 15 amino acids. Losses at the gene ends were 5 bases for V and 9 bases for J; bases not matched to a gene: 10.

The genes are TRBV29-1 and TRBJ1-1; possible D gene TRBD1, 5 bases. V shed 5 bases and J shed 0 bases, with 16 bases lying between them. The CDR3 covers 15 residues. The germline V gene has CDR1 SQVTM and CDR2 ANQGSEA. The CDR3 DNA follows: TGCAGCGTTATCCCGGGGGGGTCTATGAACACTGAAGCTTTCTTT. Translating it yields CSVIPGGSMNTEAFF.

The chain is built from TRBV5-8 and TRBJ1-1; D perhaps matches TRBD1 (6 bases). The V end was cut by 2 bases, the J end by 3 bases, with 8 bases between. The CDR3 sequence is 13 residues long. CDR1 and CDR2 from the germline V gene are SGHTS and YDEGEE. CDR3 region: CASSFTGYTEAFF. CDR3 DNA: TGTGCCAGCAGCTTCACAGGGTACACTGAAGCTTTCTTT.

The gene calls are TRBV5-1 and TRBJ2-1; TRBD1 matches 10 bases. V was clipped by 0 bases and J by 3 bases; unmatched bases: 3. CDR1 and CDR2 (germline): SGHRS, YFSETQ. This CDR3 contains 16 residues. CDR3 DNA: TGCGCCAGCAGCTTGGTTGGGACAGGGGTCTACAATGAGCAGTTCTTC. As protein: CASSLVGTGVYNEQFF.

Comments on this clone: Other DNA sequences of this sample code for an identical CDR3. The V gene is TRBV2, the J gene TRBJ2-1, with D perhaps TRBD2 (6 bases). Trimming shortened V by 4 bases and J by 6 bases, and 16 bases separated the two germline ends. Germline V lookup: CDR1 SNHLY, CDR2 FYNNEI. This CDR3 comprises 15 residues. CDR3 DNA sequence: TGTGCCAGCAGTGTATTGGCGGGATCCCCCAATGAGCAGTTCTTC. As protein: CASSVLAGSPNEQFF.

The genes are TRBV2 and TRBJ2-3; TRBD2 is a possible D gene (6 bases). CDR1 is SNHLY and CDR2 is FYNNEI in the germline V gene. Deletions cut 4 bases from V and 6 bases from J, with 11 bases between. There are 13 residues in the CDR3. CDR3: CASSGEAGDTQYF. CDR3 in DNA: TGTGCCAGCAGTGGGGAGGCGGGGGATACGCAGTATTTT.

This chain joins TRBV7-9 and TRBJ2-3; D not resolved. V was trimmed by 4 bases and J by 1 base, leaving 9 bases between them. CDR1 and CDR2 from the germline V gene are SEHNR and FQNEAQ (reference sequence). The CDR3 covers 14 residues. The CDR3 protein is CASSYPQRTDTQYF. Written as DNA, the CDR3 is TGTGCCAGCAGCTACCCCCAGCGCACAGATACGCAGTATTTT. Filled out from reference TRBV7-9 and TRBJ2-3, the complete variable domain reads DTGVSQNPRHKITKRGQNVTFRCDPISEHNRLYWYRQTLGQGPEFLTYFQNEAQLEKSRLLSDRFSAERPKGSFSTLEIQRTEQGDSAMYLCASSYPQRTDTQYFGPGTRLTVL.

The chain combines TRBV6-5 with TRBJ2-1; maybe TRBD1 (6 bases). Germline CDR1 is MNHEY and CDR2 is SVGAGI. The CDR3 contains 16 residues. V was clipped by 2 bases and J by 6 bases, with 17 bases between them. CDR3 coding DNA: TGTGCCAGCAGTTACACCGGACAGTATGGATCCAATGAGCAGTTCTTC. Amino acids: CASSYTGQYGSNEQFF.

A single count supports this clone. The chain uses TRBV28 and TRBJ2-1; a possible D gene is TRBD2 (6 bases). CDR3 length: 13 amino acids. Looked up from germline, CDR1 is MDHEN and CDR2 is SYDVKM. The V end was cut by 6 bases, the J end by 16 bases, with 22 bases between. The CDR3 reads CASSPNHGTPPFF. CDR3 DNA sequence: TGTGCCAGCAGCCCAAATCACGGGACTCCACCTTTCTTC.

The gene calls are TRBV30 and TRBJ1-2; TRBD1 is a possible D gene (5 bases). Germline V CDR1 and CDR2: GTSNPN, SVGIG (reference sequence). The V and J ends lost 5 bases and 4 bases respectively, with 14 bases between them. The CDR3 has 13 amino acids. The CDR3 DNA reads as TGTGCCTGGGCAAAGGGGATGGGCTATGGCTACACCTTC. This gives the protein CAWAKGMGYGYTF. The full variable domain, rest sourced from reference TRBV30 and TRBJ1-2, is SQTIHQWPATLVQPVGSPLSLECTVEGTSNPNLYWYRQAAGRGLQLLFYSVGIGQISSEVPQNLSASRPQDRQFILSSKKLLLSDSGFYLCAWAKGMGYGYTFGSGTRLTVV.

This sequence joins TRBV5-1 and TRBJ2-7; D gene ambiguous. CDR3 length equals 17 residues. Trimming removed 1 base at V and 0 bases at J, with 17 bases between. The germline V gene encodes CDR1 SGHRS and CDR2 YFSETQ. CDR3 in amino acids: CASSLSALATGSYEQYF. The CDR3, as DNA: TGCGCCAGCAGCTTGTCCGCTCTGGCGACTGGCTCCTACGAGCAGTACTTC.

The J gene is TRBJ1-4, the V gene TRBV5-1; possible D gene TRBD1, 6 bases. This CDR3 has 15 amino acids. The V gene's germline CDR1 is SGHRS and CDR2 YFSETQ. The V and J ends lost 0 bases and 7 bases respectively, with 13 bases between them. In DNA, the CDR3 is TGCGCCAGCAGCTTGGGCAACAGGGACGCTGAAAAACTGTTTTTT. Translated: CASSLGNRDAEKLFF.

With regard to this clone: Other DNA sequences within the sample encode an identical CDR3. The chain has TRBV7-2 and TRBJ1-5, with a possible D match to TRBD1 (6 bases). The ends were cut back, 5 bases at V and 0 bases at J, with 11 bases in the middle. Germline V gene lookup returns CDR1 SGHTA and CDR2 FQGNSA. The CDR3 spans 15 residues. For the CDR3, the DNA is TGTGCCAGCAGCCTGGACAGTCTTAGCAATCAGCCCCAGCATTTT. Translating gives CASSLDSLSNQPQHF.

Only one count was recorded for this clone. The chain joins TRBV5-4 to TRBJ1-5; possibly TRBD1 for D (6 bases). CDR3 length: 16 residues. Germline CDR1 is SGHNT and CDR2 is YYREEE (reference sequence). V was pared by 4 bases and J by 1 base, with 15 bases between. The CDR3 nucleotides are TGTGCCAGCAGCCAGGAACAGGGTGGAAGCAATCAGCCCCAGCATTTT. It specifies CASSQEQGGSNQPQHF.

The chain carries TRBV5-5 and TRBJ2-5; 7 bases are a match to TRBD1. Germline V CDR1 and CDR2: SGHKS, YYEKEE (reference sequence). V trimming: 2 bases; J trimming: 5 bases; junction bases outside the gene matches: 3. The CDR3 loop spans 13 amino acids. This chain's CDR3 is CASSLQGPETQYF. The CDR3 bases are TGTGCCAGCAGCTTACAGGGGCCGGAGACCCAGTACTTC.

This clone was found a few times. This rearrangement joins TRBV7-8 to TRBJ2-7; D remains unclear. The V gene's germline CDR1 is SGHVS and CDR2 FQNEAQ. Trimming left V 5 bases short and J 2 bases short, with 13 bases between. The CDR3 is 14 amino acids. CDR3 residues: CASSQDRTAYEQYF. CDR3 in DNA: TGTGCCAGCAGCCAGGACCGAACTGCCTACGAGCAGTACTTC.